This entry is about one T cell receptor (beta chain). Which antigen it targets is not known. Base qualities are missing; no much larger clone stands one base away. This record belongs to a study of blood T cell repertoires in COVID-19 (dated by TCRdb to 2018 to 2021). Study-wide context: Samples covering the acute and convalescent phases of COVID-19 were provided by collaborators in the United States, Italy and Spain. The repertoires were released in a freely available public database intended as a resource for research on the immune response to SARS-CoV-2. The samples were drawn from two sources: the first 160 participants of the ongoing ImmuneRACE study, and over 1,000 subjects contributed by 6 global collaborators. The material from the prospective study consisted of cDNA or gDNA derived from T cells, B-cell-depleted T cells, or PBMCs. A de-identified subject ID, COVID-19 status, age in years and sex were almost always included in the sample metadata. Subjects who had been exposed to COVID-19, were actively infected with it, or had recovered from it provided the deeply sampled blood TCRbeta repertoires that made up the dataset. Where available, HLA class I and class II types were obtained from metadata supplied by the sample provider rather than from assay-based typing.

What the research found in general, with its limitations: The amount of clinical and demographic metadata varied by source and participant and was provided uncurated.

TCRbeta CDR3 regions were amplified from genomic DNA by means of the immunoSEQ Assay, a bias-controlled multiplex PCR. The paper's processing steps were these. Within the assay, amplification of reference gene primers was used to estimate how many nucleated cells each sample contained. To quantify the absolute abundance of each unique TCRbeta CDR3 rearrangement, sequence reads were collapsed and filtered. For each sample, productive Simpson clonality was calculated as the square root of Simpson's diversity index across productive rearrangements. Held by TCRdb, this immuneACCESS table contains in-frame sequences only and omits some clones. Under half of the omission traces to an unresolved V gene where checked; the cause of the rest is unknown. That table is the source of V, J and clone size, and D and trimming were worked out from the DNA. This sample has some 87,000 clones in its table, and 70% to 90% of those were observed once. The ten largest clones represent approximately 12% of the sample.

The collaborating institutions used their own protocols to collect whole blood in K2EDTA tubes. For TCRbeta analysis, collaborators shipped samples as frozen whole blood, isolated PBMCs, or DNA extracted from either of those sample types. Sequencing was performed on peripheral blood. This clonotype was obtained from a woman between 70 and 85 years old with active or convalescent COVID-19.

The CDR3 amino acid sequence is: CASSESRFPEKLFF. The DNA sequence reads TGTGCCAGCTCCGAATCCAGGTTCCCTGAAAAACTGTTTTTT. The V gene is TRBV18 and the J gene is TRBJ1-4; confidence is insufficient to name the D gene. The germline V gene encodes CDR1 KGHSH and CDR2 LQKENI. The junction carries 15 bases between V and J, which are trimmed by 6 bases and 7 bases respectively. CDR3 length: 14 amino acids, cysteine to phenylalanine. Just CDR3 DNA is preserved here, 42 bases in frame from base 1.